This T cell receptor beta chain stems from a study of preoperative IRX-2 immunotherapy in early breast cancer. Trimming took 2 bases from V and 2 from J, leaving 11 bases between them. The CDR3 consists of 14 residues. Germline V gene data show CDR1 as SGHNT and CDR2 as YYREEE (reference sequence). TCRdb's table, derived via immunoSEQ multiplex PCR, lists solely in-frame clones and lacks some. The sample contains about 62,000 clones, approximately 95% of which appear only once. Described treatment: preoperative locoregional IRX-2 cytokine immunotherapy. Samples came from a phase Ib trial of preoperative locoregional IRX-2 cytokine immunotherapy.

The sample was acquired from a patient treated with IRX-2 immunotherapy. The chain employs TRBV5-4 and TRBJ2-7, with D tentatively TRBD2 (6 bases). The sequence came from a human donor with breast cancer. CDR3 sequence reads: CASSFRRGAYEQYF. DNA of the CDR3: TGTGCCAGCAGCTTTAGGCGGGGCGCCTACGAGCAGTACTTC.